The 27 T cell receptor beta chains below all came from one sample that was sequenced in a study of cytomegalovirus exposure and HLA in healthy donors. PCR involved 60 Vbeta and 13 Jbeta primers. Measured with immunoSEQ multiplex PCR; TCRdb has only the in-frame clones, and not every one. Counted here are some 150,000 clones, approximately 79% occurring once; the ten biggest clones make up roughly 2.9%. Sequencing input: PBMCs. The receptors stem from a woman under 40 in good health and CMV-seronegative.

The chain has TRBV7-2 and TRBJ1-2, with a tentative D call TRBD1 (5 bases). The CDR3 has 15 residues. Germline CDR1 is SGHTA and CDR2 is FQGNSA. Trimming stripped 0 bases from V and 2 bases from J, with 10 bases between. CDR3 residues: CASSLAGGINYGYTF. In DNA form, the CDR3 reads TGTGCCAGCAGCTTAGCGGGGGGAATCAACTATGGCTACACCTTC.

This chain links TRBV7-2 with TRBJ2-6; 7 bases align to TRBD1. Looked up from germline, CDR1 is SGHTA and CDR2 is FQGNSA. Trimming at V came to 0 bases and at J to 2 bases, leaving 1 base not matched to a gene. This CDR3 is built from 16 residues. CDR3 nucleotides: TGTGCCAGCAGCTTAGCAGGGGGCGCTGGGGCCAACGTCCTGACTTTC. This gives the protein CASSLAGGAGANVLTF.

This chain links TRBV19 with TRBJ1-1; tentatively, D is TRBD1 (6 bases). The CDR3 runs 18 residues. The V and J ends lost 9 bases and 5 bases respectively, with 31 bases between them. Germline CDR1 and CDR2: LNHDA and SQIVND (reference sequence). CDR3 bases: TGTGCCAGCCTGGGCAGGGGCAATAAGGGGATAGGGAAAACTGAAGCTTTCTTT. Translating gives CASLGRGNKGIGKTEAFF.

V usage is TRBV9 and J usage is TRBJ1-5; D is uncertain. The CDR3 has 14 amino acids. From germline, CDR1 is SGDLS and CDR2 YYNGEE. Trimming took off 0 bases at V and 9 bases at J, with 13 bases between the two ends. The CDR3 DNA is TGTGCCAGCAGCGTAGGCCCTCTGGCGGGGCCCCAGCATTTT. This gives the protein CASSVGPLAGPQHF.

The chain links TRBV13 to TRBJ2-5, with TRBD2 matching over 15 bases. This CDR3 spans 16 amino acids. CDR1 and CDR2 (germline): PRHDT, FYEKMQ (reference sequence). V trimming: 0 bases; J trimming: 9 bases; junction bases outside the gene matches: 5. Written as DNA, the CDR3 is TGTGCCAGCAGCTTAGGCGGACTAGCGGGGGGGGCCCCCCAGTACTTC. Its protein is CASSLGGLAGGAPQYF.

This clone was observed once. This rearrangement joins TRBV11-2 to TRBJ2-5; 9 positions agree with TRBD1. Germline V lookup: CDR1 SGHAT, CDR2 FQNNGV. This CDR3 contains 16 residues. V lost 5 bases and J lost 5; bases outside the gene matches: 12. The CDR3 DNA sequence: TGTGCCAGCAGCACATTAGGACAGGGGCGAGGGGAGACCCAGTACTTC. Translated: CASSTLGQGRGETQYF.

The rearrangement uses TRBV6-1 and TRBJ2-2; a possible D gene is TRBD1 (6 bases). V lost 6 bases to trimming and J lost 1 base, with 12 bases between them. There are 15 residues in the CDR3. Germline loops: CDR1 MNHNS, CDR2 SASEGT. The CDR3 coding sequence is TGTGCCAGCAGAGAACTGACAGGGAACACCGGGGAGCTGTTTTTT. Translation: CASRELTGNTGELFF.

In the case of this clone: The same CDR3 arises from other DNA sequences in this sample as well. The V and J genes are TRBV29-1 and TRBJ2-7, with D tentatively TRBD2 (5 bases). Germline V lookup: CDR1 SQVTM, CDR2 ANQGSEA. The CDR3 sequence is 11 residues long. Trimming stripped 2 bases from V and 4 bases from J, with 6 bases between. CDR3 residues: CSVESGYEQYF. In DNA form, the CDR3 reads TGCAGCGTTGAAAGCGGATACGAGCAGTACTTC.

V and J are TRBV30 and TRBJ1-5, with TRBD1 identical over 8 bases. This CDR3 is 12 amino acids long. Trimming removed 4 bases from V and 5 bases from J; junction bases left unmatched: 1. CDR1 and CDR2 (germline): GTSNPN, SVGIG (reference sequence). Written as DNA, the CDR3 is TGTGCCTGGAAACAGGGGGATCAGCCCCAGCATTTT. Protein sequence: CAWKQGDQPQHF.

The chain links TRBV19 to TRBJ1-1; 8 positions agree with TRBD1. The V gene's germline CDR1 is LNHDA and CDR2 SQIVND (reference sequence). The length of the CDR3 is 15 residues. V lost 5 bases and J lost 1; bases outside the gene matches: 6. The CDR3 sequence: CASSPGQGTNTEAFF. CDR3 nucleotide sequence: TGTGCCAGTAGTCCAGGACAGGGAACGAACACTGAAGCTTTCTTT.

This clone was seen only a few times. The chain combines TRBV7-8 with TRBJ2-7; 16 bases are shared with TRBD2. With V trimmed by 1 base and J by 4 bases, 7 bases remained unmatched. The CDR3 length is 18 residues. CDR1 is SGHVS and CDR2 is FQNEAQ in the germline V gene. The chain's CDR3 is CASSLVSGLAGGMYEQYF. The CDR3, as DNA: TGTGCCAGCAGCTTAGTATCGGGACTAGCGGGGGGGATGTACGAGCAGTACTTC. The entire variable domain, with the rest obtained from reference TRBV7-8 and TRBJ2-7, is as follows: GAGVSQSPRYKVAKRGQDVALRCDPISGHVSLFWYQQALGQGPEFLTYFQNEAQLDKSGLPSDRFFAERPEGSVSTLKIQRTQQEDSAVYLCASSLVSGLAGGMYEQYFGPGTRLTVT.

This clone was seen many times. The CDR3 loop is CASSYGHPNTEAFF. CDR3 bases: TGTGCCAGCAGCTATGGACACCCTAACACTGAAGCTTTCTTT. The rearrangement uses TRBV7-2 and TRBJ1-1; possibly TRBD1 for D (5 bases). The CDR3 is 14 amino acids. The germline V gene encodes CDR1 SGHTA and CDR2 FQGNSA. V was cut by 4 bases and J by 2 bases, with 11 bases left in between.

The rearrangement joins TRBV5-1 to TRBJ2-3; TRBD1 agrees at 9 bases. The CDR3 covers 15 residues. V gave up 2 bases and J gave up 0 bases; unmatched junction bases: 1. Germline CDR1 is SGHRS and CDR2 is YFSETQ. The CDR3 DNA reads as TGCGCCAGCAGCTTACAGGGGGCTAGCACAGATACGCAGTATTTT. As protein: CASSLQGASTDTQYF. Complete variable domain (other parts from reference TRBV5-1 and TRBJ2-3): KAGVTQTPRYLIKTRGQQVTLSCSPISGHRSVSWYQQTPGQGLQFLFEYFSETQRNKGNFPGRFSGRQFSNSRSEMNVSTLELGDSALYLCASSLQGASTDTQYFGPGTRLTVL.

The genes are TRBV5-5 and TRBJ1-5, with a tentative D call TRBD1 (6 bases). Germline lookup yields CDR1 SGHKS and CDR2 YYEKEE (reference sequence). The CDR3 totals 17 residues. The V and J ends lost 4 bases and 6 bases respectively, with 23 bases between them. CDR3 coding DNA: TGTGCCAGCAGCCCAGGACGGTTACAGGGCCGGGGTCAGCCCCAGCATTTT. Amino acids: CASSPGRLQGRGQPQHF.

The table lists this clone with a count of one. One junction end does not reproduce the germline sequence, and a read error may be involved. V and J are TRBV27 and TRBJ1-1; D is uncertain. The CDR3 sequence is 14 residues long. Germline V gene sequence: CDR1 MNHEY, CDR2 SMNVEV (reference sequence). The DNA for the CDR3 is TGTGCCAGCCGACCAGGACTGTCGAACATTGAAGCTTTCTTT. Protein sequence: CASRPGLSNIEAFF.

The genes are TRBV5-5 and TRBJ1-1; tentatively, D is TRBD1 (5 bases). The germline V gene has CDR1 SGHKS and CDR2 YYEKEE (reference sequence). V was cut by 6 bases and J by 7 bases, with 16 bases left in between. The CDR3 has 13 residues. CDR3 bases: TGTGCCAGCATCTTAGACAGACTTGGTGAAGCTTTCTTT. Its protein is CASILDRLGEAFF.

The chain carries TRBV18 and TRBJ1-2; a possible D gene is TRBD1 (5 bases). Germline V gene data show CDR1 as KGHSH and CDR2 as LQKENI. The CDR3 totals 12 residues. The ends were cut back, 6 bases at V and 2 bases at J, with 7 bases in the middle. CDR3 protein: CASSEGNYGYTF. In nucleotides, the CDR3 is TGTGCCAGCTCGGAGGGGAACTATGGCTACACCTTC.

This clone was counted between two and nine times. The chain employs TRBV2 and TRBJ2-7, with 7 bases fitting TRBD1. This CDR3 comprises 14 residues. Germline V gives CDR1 SNHLY, CDR2 FYNNEI. The V and J ends lost 6 bases and 2 bases, in that order; junction bases with no gene match: 7. The CDR3 DNA sequence: TGTGCCAGCAGATTGGGACAGAGAACCTACGAGCAGTACTTC. This encodes CASRLGQRTYEQYF.

The chain couples TRBV6-1 to TRBJ2-1, with 7 bases lining up with TRBD2. Per germline, CDR1 MNHNS and CDR2 SASEGT. The CDR3 has 13 amino acids. Trimming at V came to 7 bases and at J to 7 bases, leaving 7 bases not matched to a gene. In DNA form, the CDR3 reads TGTGCCAGCATATTTGGGGAGGGAAATGAGCAGTTCTTC. It encodes CASIFGEGNEQFF.

The chain combines TRBV5-1 with TRBJ2-7; TRBD1 agrees at 7 bases. The CDR3 consists of 14 residues. CDR1 is SGHRS and CDR2 is YFSETQ in the germline V gene. V lost 3 bases to trimming and J lost 2 bases; unmatched junction nucleotides: 5. CDR3 sequence reads: CASSSAGQAYEQYF. DNA of the CDR3: TGCGCCAGCAGCTCCGCCGGACAGGCCTACGAGCAGTACTTC.

This sequence joins TRBV28 and TRBJ1-2; tentatively, D is TRBD1 (6 bases). Germline assignment: CDR1 MDHEN and CDR2 SYDVKM. The CDR3 is 17 amino acids. With 5 bases removed from V and 5 bases from J, the gap between germline ends came to 24 bases. The CDR3 DNA reads TGTGCCAGCAGTCCTCCCCTTTCGGGCGGGGGCCTTTATGGCTACACCTTC. Protein product: CASSPPLSGGGLYGYTF.

This chain connects TRBV6-1 to TRBJ2-1; TRBD2 aligns across 8 bases. The CDR3 loop spans 14 amino acids. Germline V lookup: CDR1 MNHNS, CDR2 SASEGT. After removal of 8 bases from V and 12 bases from J, the junction contained 15 bases not matched to a gene. The CDR3 sequence is CASLGLGLAFTQFF. The CDR3 DNA follows: TGTGCCAGCCTCGGCTTAGGACTAGCCTTTACGCAGTTCTTC.

The chain couples TRBV30 to TRBJ2-7; TRBD1 agrees at 8 bases. CDR1 and CDR2 from the germline V gene are GTSNPN and SVGIG (reference sequence). The CDR3 contains 14 residues. With 0 bases clipped from V and 3 bases from J, the junction kept 4 bases outside the gene matches. CDR3 residues: CAWSVGTGVYEQYF. Written as DNA, the CDR3 is TGTGCCTGGAGTGTAGGGACAGGAGTCTACGAGCAGTACTTC.

V is TRBV19 and J is TRBJ1-2, with D perhaps matching TRBD1 (6 bases). Germline loops: CDR1 LNHDA, CDR2 SQIVND (reference sequence). The CDR3 runs 14 residues. Trimming took 6 bases from V and 0 from J, leaving 11 bases between them. CDR3 region: CASSRGQTNYGYTF. Written as DNA, the CDR3 is TGTGCCAGTAGCCGAGGACAGACTAACTATGGCTACACCTTC.

This chain uses TRBV6-1 with TRBJ2-3; D might be TRBD1 (5 bases). Germline V gene data show CDR1 as MNHNS and CDR2 as SASEGT. CDR3 length: 13 amino acids. V lost 6 bases and J 2 bases, leaving 9 bases between the germline ends. In DNA form, the CDR3 reads TGTGCCAGCAGAGACAGTTTCACAGATACGCAGTATTTT. Amino acids: CASRDSFTDTQYF.

A word on this clone: At the DNA level, this CDR3 is encoded by other sequences in the same sample as well. The rearrangement links TRBV10-3 to TRBJ1-6, with 9 bases lining up with TRBD1. With V trimmed by 6 bases and J by 13 bases, 4 bases remained unmatched. This CDR3 contains 12 residues. Germline V CDR1 and CDR2: ENHRY, SYGVKD. The CDR3 nucleotides are TGTGCCATCAGGGACAGGGGCTCGCCCCTCCACTTT. It is translated as CAIRDRGSPLHF.

The chain has TRBV2 and TRBJ2-7; D gene uncertain. The CDR3 totals 13 residues. Germline-derived CDR1 and CDR2 are SNHLY and FYNNEI. Trimming took 5 bases from V and 3 from J, leaving 11 bases between them. The CDR3 bases are TGTGCCAGCAGTTTGAGGTACGTCTACGAGCAGTACTTC. Amino acid sequence: CASSLRYVYEQYF.